These T cell receptor beta chains were read from a single sample in a study of OX40 agonist ivuxolimab in advanced cancers. Using immunoSEQ multiplex PCR, the repertoire was profiled, and TCRdb retains in-frame clones only, with some absent. The sample records about 86,000 clones, approximately 90% being singletons. The source was CD4+ or CD8+ T cells sorted from blood, collected in a trial of the OX40 agonist ivuxolimab. These receptors all stem from an adult with an advanced solid tumor such as melanoma, head and neck, liver or kidney cancer. CDR3s include the opening cysteine and the closing phenylalanine or tryptophan. A D gene is named only where the DNA matches it firmly. A row's size may be missing; if present it is once, few, many or a size class.

clone_size j_call d_call v_call cdr3_nt cdr3_aa
- TRBJ2-3 TRBD1 TRBV7-2 TGTGCCAGCAGCTTGGTGACAGGGACAACAGATACGCAGTATTTT CASSLVTGTTDTQYF
once TRBJ2-3 TRBD2 TRBV7-6 TGTGCCAGCAGCTTGGTATCGGAGCGGGGTACGCAGTATTTT CASSLVSERGTQYF
- TRBJ1-4 - TRBV14 TGTGCCAGCAGCCAAACCCCGCTCGGGGCAACTAATGAAAAACTGTTTTTT CASSQTPLGATNEKLFF
- TRBJ2-7 - TRBV28 TGTGCCAGCAGCCCTCTTCCCTACGAGCTGTACTTC CASSPLPYELYF
- TRBJ1-2 TRBD1 TRBV28 TGTGCCAGCAGTGGCGGACAGGGGGCGGGGGGCTACACCTTC CASSGGQGAGGYTF
- TRBJ1-1 - TRBV19 TGTGCCAGTAGTATAGATAGGGACAAAGGAGGTGGGGACACTGAAGCTTTCTTT CASSIDRDKGGGDTEAFF
- TRBJ1-3 - TRBV7-9 TGTGCCAGCAGCTTAACGGGGGTAGTTGGAAACACCATATATTTT CASSLTGVVGNTIYF
- TRBJ1-2 - TRBV7-8 TGTGCCAGCAGCTTCGACGAGGAGGGCTACACCTTC CASSFDEEGYTF
- TRBJ1-1 TRBD1 TRBV5-4 TGTGCCAGCAGACGGGCAGGGGGGGAGAACACTGAAGCTTTCTTT CASRRAGGENTEAFF
- TRBJ1-2 - TRBV5-5 TGTGCCAGCAGCCCGAGAACAGTTCGAGGGTGGGCGAGAGGCTACACCTTC CASSPRTVRGWARGYTF
- TRBJ1-4 TRBD1 TRBV6-5 TGTGCCAGCAGTCCTAACAGGGGTGAAAAACTGTTTTTT CASSPNRGEKLFF
- TRBJ1-1 - TRBV25-1 TGTGCCAGCAGTGAACGCCTTTGGGGGAGCAGGGCTTTCTTT CASSERLWGSRAFF
- TRBJ2-7 - TRBV11-1 TGTGCCAGCAGCTCCCACCACGAGCAGTACTTC CASSSHHEQYF
few TRBJ1-6 TRBD1 TRBV9 TGTGCCAGCAGCGGAACAGGGGGCAATTCACCCCTCCACTTT CASSGTGGNSPLHF
- TRBJ1-4 - TRBV5-1 TGCGCCAGCAGCTCTTCAAGCGGGGGCAGTGGGGAAAAACTGTTTTTT CASSSSSGGSGEKLFF
few TRBJ1-1 - TRBV7-9 TGTGCCAGCAGCTTCGACCGACGGAACACTGAAGCTTTCTTT CASSFDRRNTEAFF
- TRBJ1-1 - TRBV5-1 TGCGCCAGCAGCTTATACAGGGAAGACACTGAAGCTTTCTTT CASSLYREDTEAFF
- TRBJ2-1 - TRBV19 TGTGCCAGTAGTATCCCCCAGACCGGAGGCTCCTACAATGAGCAGTTCTTC CASSIPQTGGSYNEQFF
- TRBJ1-3 - TRBV9 TGTGCCAGCAGCTTTTACTCTGGAAACACCATATATTTT CASSFYSGNTIYF
- TRBJ2-1 - TRBV4-2 TGTGCCAGCAGCCGTGGGGGCCTGAATGAGCAGTTCTTC CASSRGGLNEQFF
- TRBJ2-2 - TRBV5-1 TGCGCCAGCAGCTTGGCCAGCGGAAGGGGAACCGGGGAGCTGTTTTTT CASSLASGRGTGELFF
- TRBJ2-6 - TRBV5-1 TGCGCCAGCAGCCCGGACTCTGGGGCCAACGTCCTGACTTTC CASSPDSGANVLTF
- TRBJ1-1 - TRBV6-5 TGTGCCAGCAGTTACAGGCAGGGGAACACTGAAGCTTTCTTT CASSYRQGNTEAFF
- TRBJ1-4 - TRBV4-1 TGCGCCAGCAGCCAAGAGGGGGCGGTGTGGGAAAAACTGTTTTTT CASSQEGAVWEKLFF
once TRBJ2-5 - TRBV7-2 TGTGCCAGCAGCTTATTAGGTGGGGAAGAGACCCAGTACTTC CASSLLGGEETQYF
- TRBJ2-7 - TRBV7-3 TGTGCCAGCAGCTTAAACGCCGGATCCTACGAGCAGTACTTC CASSLNAGSYEQYF
- TRBJ2-5 - TRBV5-1 TGCGCCAGCAGCTTGGCCCTAGCTTCCGCAGAGACCCAGTACTTC CASSLALASAETQYF
- TRBJ1-2 - TRBV6-5 TGTGCCAGCAGTCGGTCACGGAGCTATGGCTACACCTTC CASSRSRSYGYTF
- TRBJ1-1 TRBD1 TRBV5-4 TGTGCCAGCAGACCCGGGACAGAAGCAAGGAACACTGAAGCTTTCTTT CASRPGTEARNTEAFF
- TRBJ2-1 - TRBV7-6 TGTGCCAGCAGCTTTGGACAGCCCTTCGAAGGGAGCGTGTTCTTC CASSFGQPFEGSVFF
- TRBJ1-1 TRBD1 TRBV6-5 TGTGCCAGCAGATTGACAGGGGGAGGCTTGACTGAAGCTTTCTTT CASRLTGGGLTEAFF
- TRBJ1-1 - TRBV19 TGTGCCAGTACCACAAGACAGATGAACACTGAAGCTTTCTTT CASTTRQMNTEAFF
- TRBJ2-3 - TRBV6-6 TGTGCCAGCAGTTATTCCGGAGATACGCAGTATTTT CASSYSGDTQYF
- TRBJ1-3 TRBD1 TRBV15 TGTGCCACCAGCAGAACAGGGGAGGCCGGAAACACCATATATTTT CATSRTGEAGNTIYF
- TRBJ2-1 TRBD2 TRBV7-3 TGTGCCAGCAGCTTATTAGCGGGAGCTGGTAATGAGCAGTTCTTC CASSLLAGAGNEQFF
- TRBJ1-2 - TRBV29-1 TGCAGCGTTACTGCGGATGGCTACACCTTC CSVTADGYTF
- TRBJ1-2 - TRBV6-5 TGTGCCAGCAGTTCCACACTTGGCGGGGTTGGTGGCTACACCTTC CASSSTLGGVGGYTF
- TRBJ1-5 TRBD1 TRBV19 TGTGCCAGTAGTCGGGCGGGACAGGGACTAGTTGGGAATCAGCCCCAGCATTTT CASSRAGQGLVGNQPQHF
- TRBJ1-5 - TRBV6-6 TGTGCCAGCAGGGGACTGATTAGCAATCAGCCCCAGCATTTT CASRGLISNQPQHF
- TRBJ2-4 TRBD1 TRBV7-9 TGTGCCAGCGATCCCCAGGGGGCGCAAGGTAGGGCCAAAAACATTCAGTACTTC CASDPQGAQGRAKNIQYF
- TRBJ2-1 - TRBV7-8 TGTGCCAGCAGCTTATCCTCCCGGGGAGGTTTGTCCTTCAATGAGCAGTTCTTC CASSLSSRGGLSFNEQFF
- TRBJ1-4 - TRBV7-9 TGTGCCAGCAGCTTCATGGGGGCGGCTAATGAAAAACTGTTTTTT CASSFMGAANEKLFF
- TRBJ1-3 - TRBV6-6 TGTGCCAGCAGTTACAGACCATTACCCTCTGGAAACACCATATATTTT CASSYRPLPSGNTIYF
- TRBJ1-1 - TRBV9 TGTGCCAGCAGCCAGGCAGGGGCGCGAATGGAAGCTTTCTTT CASSQAGARMEAFF
- TRBJ1-2 - TRBV5-4 TGTGCCAGCAGCCGGGATGGAGTATTCTATGGCTACACCTTC CASSRDGVFYGYTF
once TRBJ2-7 TRBD1 TRBV10-1 TGCGCCAGCAGTTATAGCCGGGACAGGGGTCTCAACGAGCAGTACTTC CASSYSRDRGLNEQYF
- TRBJ2-3 TRBD2 TRBV5-1 TGCGCCAGCAGCCCGAAGCGGGAGGCATACACAGATACGCAGTATTTT CASSPKREAYTDTQYF